This T cell receptor beta chain appears in the sequencing data of a study of Ad26.COV2.S vaccination and SARS-CoV-2 variants. Study context: Ad26.COV2.S given intramuscularly, once or twice 56 days apart.

Treatment given: some 20 received Ad26.COV2.S at low or high dose, single or two shots; about 5 received placebo; per-sample allocation not given. Sample collection was performed on day 63 after the first vaccine or placebo injection. Its platform was an Ad26 vector, and its expressed antigen was Wuhan-strain SARS-CoV-2 spike. TCRdb's table, derived via immunoSEQ multiplex PCR, lists solely in-frame clones and lacks some. The sample includes some 250,000 clones, approximately 88% of them seen just once. Points from the study as a whole: It was found that vaccine and placebo recipients had similar non-spike TCR breadth. Reports say spike-specific CD8+ and CD4+ T cell responses covered substantial breadth after vaccination.

The CDR3 runs 15 residues. Germline lookup yields CDR1 SGHDT and CDR2 YYEEEE. Trimming cost V 3 bases and J 4 bases; bases outside gene matches: 5. Comments on this clone: Its antigen is undetermined.

The clonotype originates from a person aged 18 to 59 who received the Ad26.COV2.S COVID-19 vaccine or a placebo. The input for sequencing was peripheral blood, taken in a trial of Ad26.COV2.S vaccine versus placebo. The chain recombines TRBV5-6 with TRBJ2-5; 11 nucleotides agree with TRBD2. The CDR3 coding sequence is TGTGCCAGCAGCTGGGTGCTAGCGGGGGGAGAGACCCAGTACTTC. The encoded protein is CASSWVLAGGETQYF.